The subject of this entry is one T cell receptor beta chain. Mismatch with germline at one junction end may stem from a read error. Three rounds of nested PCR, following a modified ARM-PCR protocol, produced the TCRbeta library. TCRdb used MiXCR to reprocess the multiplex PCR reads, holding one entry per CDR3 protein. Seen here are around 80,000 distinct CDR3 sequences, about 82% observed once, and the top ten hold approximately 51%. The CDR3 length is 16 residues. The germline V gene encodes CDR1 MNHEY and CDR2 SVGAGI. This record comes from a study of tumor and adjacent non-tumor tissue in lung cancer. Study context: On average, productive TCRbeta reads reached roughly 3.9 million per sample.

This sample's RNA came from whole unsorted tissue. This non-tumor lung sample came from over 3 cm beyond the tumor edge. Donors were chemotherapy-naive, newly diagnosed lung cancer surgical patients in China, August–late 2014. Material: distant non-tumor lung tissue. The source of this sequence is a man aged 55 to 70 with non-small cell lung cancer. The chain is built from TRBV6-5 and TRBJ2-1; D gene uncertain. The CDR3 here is CANSYGFVRSYNEQFF. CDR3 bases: TGTGCCAACAGTTACGGTTTCGTACGGTCCTATAATGAGCAGTTCTTC.